The 29 T cell receptor beta chains reported below all come from one sample, sequenced in a study of blood T cells in healthy people across ages. Alongside a J-beta primer mix, a sample-barcoded 5' primer served in a second PCR lasting about 7 to 12 cycles. TCRdb fed the 5' RACE reads into MiXCR, producing one record per CDR3 protein. The table has around 1,600,000 distinct CDR3 sequences, about 45% seen once. Sample: blood. The receptors shown here come from a woman aged 18-29 years in good health.

This clonotype has only a few counts. V usage is TRBV27 and J usage is TRBJ2-2; D unresolved. The germline V gene has CDR1 MNHEY and CDR2 SMNVEV (reference sequence). V was trimmed by 0 bases and J by 5 bases, leaving 7 bases between them. The CDR3 covers 14 residues. In DNA, the CDR3 is TGTGCCAGCAGTTTATCCCCGGTTACCGGGGAGCTGTTTTTT. Residues: CASSLSPVTGELFF.

The rearrangement links TRBV20-1 to TRBJ2-7, with TRBD1 identical over 7 bases. This CDR3 contains 14 residues. Trimming at V came to 3 bases and at J to 7 bases, leaving 12 bases not matched to a gene. Per germline, CDR1 DFQATT and CDR2 SNEGSKA (reference sequence). CDR3 sequence reads: CSARPGTDYNEQYF. CDR3 coding DNA: TGCAGTGCTAGGCCCGGGACAGACTACAATGAGCAGTACTTC.

The chain employs TRBV10-3 and TRBJ1-5; D possibly corresponds to TRBD1 (5 bases). CDR1 is ENHRY and CDR2 is SYGVKD in the germline V gene. The CDR3 covers 13 residues. Trimming pared 10 bases from V and 3 bases from J, leaving 13 bases between. CDR3 coding DNA: TGTGCCACCGGGGGGGGAAACAATCAGCCCCAGCATTTT. This encodes CATGGGNNQPQHF.

This chain uses TRBV4-1 with TRBJ1-2; a possible D gene is TRBD1 (6 bases). V was cut by 4 bases and J by 8 bases, with 17 bases left in between. This CDR3 has 14 residues. The germline V gene has CDR1 MGHRA and CDR2 YSYEKL. This CDR3 reads CASSPHWTVSGYTF. The CDR3 region has the DNA TGCGCCAGCAGCCCACACTGGACAGTCTCCGGCTACACCTTC.

The chain carries TRBV12-3 or TRBV12-4 and TRBJ2-5; D perhaps matches TRBD2 (6 bases). With 6 bases removed from V and 11 bases from J, the gap between germline ends came to 22 bases. This CDR3 is 14 amino acids long. The CDR3: CASSSGDQADEQYF. The CDR3 DNA sequence: TGTGCCAGCAGCTCGGGGGATCAGGCGGATGAGCAGTACTTC.

This clonotype has more than one count but fewer than ten. The genes are TRBV10-3 and TRBJ2-7; 7 nucleotides align to TRBD1. The J segment lost 4 bases and the V segment lost 6 bases, leaving 6 bases of the junction unmatched. The CDR3 runs 13 residues. Germline CDR1 reads ENHRY; CDR2 reads SYGVKD. The CDR3, as DNA: TGTGCCATCAGGTCCCGGGACAGATACGAGCAGTACTTC. Residues: CAIRSRDRYEQYF.

This clonotype was seen a handful of times. This chain uses TRBV20-1 with TRBJ2-1; perhaps TRBD2 as D (7 bases). Germline loops: CDR1 DFQATT, CDR2 SNEGSKA (reference sequence). The length of the CDR3 is 15 residues. V was cut by 0 bases and J by 4 bases, with 13 bases left in between. CDR3 loop: CSARDLRGPYNEQFF. CDR3 in DNA: TGCAGTGCTAGAGATCTGCGGGGGCCTTACAATGAGCAGTTCTTC.

The J gene is TRBJ2-1, the V gene TRBV20-1; the match to TRBD2 covers 9 bases. J lost 9 bases, V lost 3 bases, and 9 bases had no gene match. Per the germline V gene, CDR1 is DFQATT and CDR2 is SNEGSKA (reference sequence). The CDR3 runs 14 residues. CDR3 sequence: CSARGSGRGGEQFF. For the CDR3, the DNA is TGCAGTGCTAGGGGTAGCGGGAGAGGCGGTGAGCAGTTCTTC.

The rearrangement joins TRBV4-1 to TRBJ1-6; no clear D. The CDR3 has 15 residues. The V gene's germline CDR1 is MGHRA and CDR2 YSYEKL. With 0 bases removed from V and 10 bases from J, the gap between germline ends came to 13 bases. CDR3: CASSQERSGQSPLHF. Here the CDR3 DNA reads TGCGCCAGCAGCCAAGAAAGGAGCGGTCAGTCACCCCTCCACTTT.

On this clonotype: One end of the junction fails to match germline, which may point to a read error. The chain is built from TRBV12-3 or TRBV12-4 and TRBJ1-6; tentatively, D is TRBD1 (5 bases). The CDR3 has 15 amino acids. The CDR3 nucleotides read TGTGCCAGCAGTCCCCGGGGCAACGGGAATTCACCCCCCCACTTT. This translates into CASSPRGNGNSPPHF.

This clonotype came up a few times. This sequence joins TRBV15 and TRBJ2-5; possibly TRBD2 for D (5 bases). Judging by the DNA end, TRBJ2-7 fits better; the J call may be wrong. The germline CDR1 and CDR2 sequences are LNHNV and YYDKDF (reference sequence). This CDR3 comprises 14 residues. DNA of the CDR3: TGTGCCACCAGCAGAGGTAAGGGAGCCTACGAGCAGTACTTC. Protein sequence: CATSRGKGAYEQYF.

This chain uses TRBV5-1 with TRBJ1-4; possibly TRBD1 for D (5 bases). The CDR3 length is 14 residues. Germline assignment: CDR1 SGHRS and CDR2 YFSETQ. Trimming pared 2 bases from V and 6 bases from J, leaving 11 bases between. CDR3 nucleotide sequence: TGCGCCAGCAGCTTCGGGGGTGGAGATGAAAAACTGTTTTTT. Translated: CASSFGGGDEKLFF.

V gene TRBV25-1 combines with J gene TRBJ2-7, with 7 bases that match TRBD2. Germline CDR1 is MGHDK and CDR2 is SYGVNS. CDR3 size: 16 residues. J gave up 7 bases and V 1 base, and 13 bases lay outside the gene matches. The CDR3 coding sequence is TGTGCCAGCAGTGAATCGTCGATAGCGGGTATAGAGGAGCAGTACTTC. Its protein product is CASSESSIAGIEEQYF.

This clonotype was detected only a few times. V usage is TRBV28 and J usage is TRBJ2-5; D remains unclear. CDR1 MDHEN and CDR2 SYDVKM come from the germline V gene. With 6 bases removed from V and 4 bases from J, the gap between germline ends came to 15 bases. This CDR3 is built from 14 residues. In DNA, the CDR3 is TGTGCCAGCAGCTCCAATCGGGCTAGAGAGACCCAGTACTTC. Protein product: CASSSNRARETQYF.

This clonotype was seen at least ten times. The chain joins TRBV3-1 to TRBJ2-3; D remains unclear. From germline, CDR1 is LGHDT and CDR2 YNNKEL (reference sequence). CDR3 length equals 13 residues. With 1 base removed from V and 4 bases from J, the gap between germline ends came to 6 bases. The CDR3 DNA follows: TGTGCCAGCAGCCAAGCTAGTGCAGATACGCAGTATTTT. It specifies CASSQASADTQYF.

The gene calls are TRBV27 and TRBJ2-1, with TRBD1 matching over 9 bases. The CDR3 covers 14 residues. V shed 5 bases and J 9 bases; nucleotides not matched to a gene: 8. Germline V gives CDR1 MNHEY, CDR2 SMNVEV (reference sequence). CDR3 sequence reads: CASSPDTGGSEQFF. The CDR3 DNA follows: TGTGCCAGCAGTCCAGATACAGGGGGCAGTGAGCAGTTCTTC.

This clonotype was detected only a few times. This chain uses TRBV15 with TRBJ2-7; TRBD1 is a possible D gene (6 bases). Germline V lookup: CDR1 LNHNV, CDR2 YYDKDF (reference sequence). The CDR3 consists of 14 residues. The V gene lost 0 bases and the J gene lost 3 bases, with 9 bases spanning the gap. CDR3: CATSRDQGLYEQYF. The CDR3 region has the DNA TGTGCCACCAGCAGAGATCAGGGGCTCTACGAGCAGTACTTC.

V gene TRBV25-1 combines with J gene TRBJ2-5, with D unresolved. The ends were cut back, 3 bases at V and 11 bases at J, with 22 bases in the middle. The CDR3 is made up of 15 amino acids. Germline V gene lookup returns CDR1 MGHDK and CDR2 SYGVNS. CDR3 in DNA: TGTGCCAGCAGTGATCCTAGTAGCCCCCTCAATGAGCAGTACTTC. Protein sequence: CASSDPSSPLNEQYF.

The V call is TRBV12-3 or TRBV12-4, the J call TRBJ2-7; D perhaps matches TRBD2 (6 bases). The CDR3 spans 14 residues. V lost 3 bases, J lost 5 bases, and 14 bases lay in between. CDR3: CASSFLQGGDEQYF. In nucleotides, the CDR3 is TGTGCCAGCAGTTTCCTTCAGGGAGGAGACGAGCAGTACTTC.

The rearrangement uses TRBV15 and TRBJ2-3; D possibly corresponds to TRBD1 (6 bases). The CDR3 has 12 amino acids. From germline, CDR1 is LNHNV and CDR2 YYDKDF (reference sequence). V lost 5 bases and J 6 bases, leaving 9 bases between the germline ends. The CDR3 DNA reads TGTGCCACCAGCGTTCAGGGGGATACGCAGTATTTT. Amino acid sequence: CATSVQGDTQYF.

This chain links TRBV7-2 with TRBJ1-6, with D possibly being TRBD1 (6 bases). The CDR3 totals 16 residues. Trimming removed 6 bases from V and 0 bases from J, with 12 bases in between. CDR1 SGHTA and CDR2 FQGNSA come from the germline V gene. Here the CDR3 DNA reads TGTGCCAGCAGGGACAGATTTAGCTCCTATAATTCACCCCTCCACTTT. Amino acids: CASRDRFSSYNSPLHF.

The chain employs TRBV7-2 and TRBJ2-3; 8 bases agree with TRBD1. Germline CDR1 and CDR2: SGHTA and FQGNSA. The CDR3 extends over 14 amino acids. The junction had 8 bases not matched to a gene; V was cut back by 10 bases and J by 2 bases. DNA of the CDR3: TGTGCCACCTACAGGGGGAGTGACACAGATACGCAGTATTTT. As protein: CATYRGSDTDTQYF.

The chain combines TRBV12-3 or TRBV12-4 with TRBJ2-7; no clear D. The CDR3 length is 14 residues. V was cut by 1 base and J by 2 bases, with 9 bases left in between. CDR3 DNA: TGTGCCAGCAGTTTAGAGGGTTTCCCCTACGAGCAGTACTTC. Residues: CASSLEGFPYEQYF.

CDR3 sequence (DNA): TGTGCCAGCAGCACGGGACAGGGGAAAGGGACCTACGAGCAGTACTTC. It codes for CASSTGQGKGTYEQYF. The chain links TRBV7-9 to TRBJ2-7; 10 bases line up with TRBD1. The CDR3 spans 16 residues. In germline, CDR1 is SEHNR, CDR2 FQNEAQ (reference sequence). V lost 5 bases to trimming and J lost 2 bases; unmatched junction nucleotides: 9.

In this sample, this clonotype turned up a few times. The rearrangement links TRBV28 to TRBJ2-5, with D uncertain. Trimming removed 2 bases at V and 4 bases at J, with 14 bases between. This CDR3 has 15 residues. Germline V gene lookup returns CDR1 MDHEN and CDR2 SYDVKM. CDR3 residues: CASSLRHPTPETQYF. DNA for the CDR3: TGTGCCAGCAGTTTAAGGCACCCAACCCCAGAGACCCAGTACTTC.

A single count supports this clonotype. V gene TRBV7-2 combines with J gene TRBJ1-6; D might be TRBD1 (5 bases). In germline, CDR1 is SGHTA, CDR2 FQGNSA. Deletions cut 5 bases from V and 6 bases from J, with 17 bases between. The CDR3 has 16 residues. CDR3 residues: CASSHNRGSINSPLHF. In DNA, the CDR3 is TGTGCCAGCAGCCATAACCGGGGCTCGATTAATTCACCCCTCCACTTT.

The rearrangement links TRBV5-1 to TRBJ2-3; D gene ambiguous. The germline V and J ends were trimmed by 4 bases and 1 base, with 16 bases remaining between them. Per germline, CDR1 SGHRS and CDR2 YFSETQ. The CDR3 length is 16 residues. The DNA for the CDR3 is TGCGCCAGCAGCGCCCTTGAGCAATTGGGCACAGATACGCAGTATTTT. This gives the protein CASSALEQLGTDTQYF.

This clonotype was counted a single time. The chain links TRBV5-1 to TRBJ1-6, with D uncertain. This CDR3 is built from 17 residues. V gave up 0 bases and J gave up 5 bases, with 15 bases separating them. Germline loops: CDR1 SGHRS, CDR2 YFSETQ. The CDR3, as DNA: TGCGCCAGCAGCTTGGAACGCCAGACTTTGAATAATTCACCCCTCCACTTT. Translating gives CASSLERQTLNNSPLHF.

The chain has TRBV6-5 and TRBJ1-1, with TRBD1 as a possible D gene (5 bases). The CDR3 consists of 14 residues. V was trimmed by 2 bases and J by 8 bases, leaving 15 bases between them. Per germline, CDR1 MNHEY and CDR2 SVGAGI. The CDR3 spells CASSYIPRGREAFF. In nucleotides, the CDR3 is TGTGCCAGCAGTTACATACCTCGGGGACGGGAAGCTTTCTTT.